Shown below are 27 T cell receptor beta chains from a single sample sequenced in a study of T-cell reconstitution after alpha-beta-depleted transplantation in children. Preparation of the TCRbeta library used unique molecular identifiers. Each CDR3 protein is one row after TCRdb ran MiXCR on the PCR reads. The profile shows about 980,000 distinct CDR3 sequences, about 29% of them singletons. The material was PBMCs, mostly from graft donor cells, obtained 360 days after TCRalphabeta/CD19-depleted stem cell transplant. These receptors were collected from a boy under two years old who had a stem cell transplant for SCID, so the T cells may come from the graft donor.

The rearrangement uses TRBV20-1 and TRBJ2-7; 10 bases line up with TRBD2. This CDR3 contains 13 residues. V shed 5 bases, J shed 11 bases, and the junction held 12 bases outside the gene matches. CDR1 DFQATT and CDR2 SNEGSKA come from the germline V gene (reference sequence). The CDR3 sequence is CSAGVSSGGREYF. Here the CDR3 DNA reads TGCAGTGCTGGTGTTTCTAGCGGGGGTAGGGAGTACTTC.

The sample holds a few counts of this clonotype. V gene TRBV20-1 combines with J gene TRBJ2-1; D not resolved. V shed 3 bases and J shed 8 bases, with 8 bases lying between them. The germline CDR1 and CDR2 sequences are DFQATT and SNEGSKA (reference sequence). The CDR3 sequence is 11 residues long. The CDR3 protein is CSASTLDEQFF. The CDR3 bases are TGCAGTGCTAGTACACTGGATGAGCAGTTCTTC.

The CDR3, as DNA: TGTGCCAGCAGTCCCCAGACCCTCTTGGGAAAGACCCAGTACTTC. Translated, it gives CASSPQTLLGKTQYF. The chain recombines TRBV12-3 or TRBV12-4 with TRBJ2-5; D ambiguous. The CDR3 runs 15 residues. The V gene lost 5 bases and the J gene lost 6 bases, with 19 bases spanning the gap.

This chain connects TRBV3-1 to TRBJ2-7; 11 bases line up with TRBD2. The CDR3 is made up of 16 amino acids. With 6 bases clipped from V and 2 bases from J, the junction kept 9 bases outside the gene matches. In germline, CDR1 is LGHDT, CDR2 YNNKEL (reference sequence). This CDR3 is CASSFGLAGLPYEQYF. The DNA of the CDR3 is TGTGCCAGCAGTTTCGGACTAGCGGGCCTACCCTACGAGCAGTACTTC.

The rearrangement joins TRBV6-1 to TRBJ2-7; D might be TRBD1 or TRBD2, each matching 6 bases. The CDR3 is made up of 15 amino acids. Deletions cut 7 bases from V and 3 bases from J, with 19 bases between. The germline V gene encodes CDR1 MNHNS and CDR2 SASEGT. The CDR3 is CASTVWPEGGYEQYF. In nucleotides, the CDR3 is TGTGCCAGCACAGTTTGGCCGGAGGGGGGCTACGAGCAGTACTTC.

This clonotype was observed a handful of times. The chain couples TRBV30 to TRBJ2-5; the D is unclear. The CDR3 contains 12 residues. The V end was cut by 3 bases, the J end by 2 bases, with 7 bases between. Germline CDR1 reads GTSNPN; CDR2 reads SVGIG (reference sequence). The CDR3 loop reads CAWRTDQETQYF. CDR3 nucleotide sequence: TGTGCCTGGAGGACGGATCAAGAGACCCAGTACTTC.

This sequence joins TRBV29-1 and TRBJ1-3, with TRBD1 as a possible D gene (6 bases). This CDR3 is 16 amino acids long. Deletions cut 7 bases from V and 0 bases from J, with 19 bases between. The germline V gene encodes CDR1 SQVTM and CDR2 ANQGSEA. CDR3 sequence: CSAIGGAAISGNTIYF. The CDR3 bases are TGCAGCGCGATCGGGGGGGCGGCTATCTCTGGAAACACCATATATTTT.

This chain uses TRBV12-3 or TRBV12-4 with TRBJ2-7, with D possibly TRBD1 on 6 matching bases. The CDR3 is 15 residues long. The V gene lost 6 bases and the J gene lost 1 base, with 16 bases spanning the gap. DNA for the CDR3: TGTGCCAGCAGCCCTCCCCAGGGGAGATCCTACGAGCAGTACTTC. It encodes CASSPPQGRSYEQYF.

This clonotype was found a few times. CDR3 protein: CSARGIPYEQYF. The CDR3 DNA reads TGCAGTGCTAGGGGGATCCCCTACGAGCAGTACTTC. The chain couples TRBV20-1 to TRBJ2-7; no clear D gene. This CDR3 has 12 residues. Per the germline V gene, CDR1 is DFQATT and CDR2 is SNEGSKA (reference sequence). Trimming removed 3 bases from V and 2 bases from J, with 8 bases in between.

The V gene is TRBV5-1, the J gene TRBJ2-3, with 8 bases lining up with TRBD1. Germline loops: CDR1 SGHRS, CDR2 YFSETQ. V lost 4 bases and J lost 5; bases outside the gene matches: 9. The CDR3 loop spans 15 amino acids. This CDR3 reads CASSPGDRPGDTQYF. Written as DNA, the CDR3 is TGCGCCAGCAGCCCCGGGGACAGGCCGGGAGATACGCAGTATTTT.

The J gene is TRBJ1-5, the V gene TRBV7-2, with 7 bases matching TRBD1. From germline, CDR1 is SGHTA and CDR2 FQGNSA. Trimming took 2 bases from V and 1 from J; bases not matched to a gene: 5. This CDR3 has 16 residues. The chain's CDR3 is CASSLSGRGSNQPQHF. DNA for the CDR3: TGTGCCAGCAGCTTAAGTGGCAGGGGGAGCAATCAGCCCCAGCATTTT.

Notes on this clonotype: Possible read error: a much larger clone is one base away. The chain joins TRBV10-3 to TRBJ1-1, with TRBD1 matching 7 bases. The CDR3 totals 16 residues. Germline V gives CDR1 ENHRY, CDR2 SYGVKD. The V and J ends lost 3 bases and 0 bases, in that order; junction bases with no gene match: 7. CDR3 in amino acids: CAISESPGQLNTEAFF. Written as DNA, the CDR3 is TGTGCCATCAGTGAATCTCCGGGACAGCTGAACACTGAAGCTTTCTTT.

This chain joins TRBV27 and TRBJ2-5; tentatively, D is TRBD1 or TRBD2 (5 bases each). The CDR3 length is 15 residues. CDR1 MNHEY and CDR2 SMNVEV come from the germline V gene (reference sequence). V was shortened by 3 bases and J by 4 bases, with 15 bases between the two germline ends. CDR3: CASSFFGAPGETQYF. The CDR3 region has the DNA TGTGCCAGCAGTTTTTTCGGGGCCCCAGGAGAGACCCAGTACTTC.

This clonotype was detected only a few times. This chain joins TRBV7-2 and TRBJ2-5; D uncertain. V was pared by 1 base and J by 2 bases, with 11 bases between. The CDR3 contains 15 residues. In germline, CDR1 is SGHTA, CDR2 FQGNSA. CDR3 sequence (DNA): TGTGCCAGCAGCTTAGATGGACGGATTCAAGAGACCCAGTACTTC. Translation: CASSLDGRIQETQYF.

The chain links TRBV6-2 or TRBV6-3 to TRBJ2-7; D unclear. The CDR3 runs to 14 residues. V was shortened by 7 bases and J by 6 bases, with 19 bases between the two germline ends. Germline loops: CDR1 MNHEY, CDR2 SVGEGT. CDR3 bases: TGTGCCAGCACCAAGACCCCCTTTTTGGGCGAGCAGTACTTC. This sequence encodes CASTKTPFLGEQYF.

Only a few counts were recorded for this clonotype. The V call is TRBV9, the J call TRBJ2-3; 7 bases fit TRBD2. The CDR3 consists of 20 residues. Germline CDR1 SGDLS, CDR2 YYNGEE. Trimming at V came to 4 bases and at J to 0 bases, leaving 20 bases not matched to a gene. CDR3 nucleotides: TGTGCCAGCAGCTCCCCCCGGGCCAGCGGGGCCCGTGCTAGCACAGATACGCAGTATTTT. The encoded protein is CASSSPRASGARASTDTQYF.

The chain is built from TRBV5-1 and TRBJ2-5, with TRBD2 as a possible D gene (7 bases). This CDR3 is 16 amino acids long. Germline V gene data show CDR1 as SGHRS and CDR2 as YFSETQ. V dropped 0 bases and J dropped 1 base, with 13 bases sitting between them. CDR3: CASSLEAGALQETQYF. CDR3 nucleotide sequence: TGCGCCAGCAGCTTGGAGGCGGGGGCCCTCCAAGAGACCCAGTACTTC.

V usage is TRBV10-1 and J usage is TRBJ2-1; 12 nucleotides line up with TRBD2. This CDR3 contains 13 residues. J lost 12 bases, V lost 4 bases, and 4 bases had no gene match. The germline gives CDR1 WNHNN, CDR2 SYGVQD (reference sequence). The CDR3 region has the DNA TGCGCCAGCAGTGGGCTAGCGGGGGGGCGGCAGTTCTTC. Its translation: CASSGLAGGRQFF.

This clonotype was found a few times. The chain is built from TRBV11-2 and TRBJ1-1, with D possibly TRBD1 on 5 matching bases. Germline V lookup: CDR1 SGHAT, CDR2 FQNNGV. The germline V and J ends were trimmed by 0 bases and 1 base, with 12 bases remaining between them. The CDR3 has 16 residues. The chain's CDR3 is CASSLDRDRRNTEAFF. CDR3 nucleotides: TGTGCCAGCAGCTTAGATCGAGACAGAAGGAACACTGAAGCTTTCTTT.

The chain carries TRBV12-3 or TRBV12-4 and TRBJ2-1; tentative D call: TRBD2 (5 bases). The V end lost 6 bases, the J end lost 5 bases, and 17 bases lay between the germline ends. CDR3 length equals 15 residues. CDR3 sequence: CASSPDYGINNEQFF. CDR3 DNA: TGTGCCAGCAGCCCCGACTACGGTATAAACAATGAGCAGTTCTTC.

This chain links TRBV20-1 with TRBJ2-5; D remains unclear. The CDR3 contains 15 residues. CDR1 is DFQATT, CDR2 SNEGSKA, per germline (reference sequence). V was shortened by 0 bases and J by 5 bases, with 16 bases between the two germline ends. This CDR3 is CSARDPRPKKETQYF. The CDR3 DNA follows: TGCAGTGCTAGAGATCCGCGCCCTAAGAAGGAGACCCAGTACTTC.

This clonotype occurred a few times. The chain recombines TRBV5-5 with TRBJ1-2, with D possibly matching TRBD1 (5 bases). Trimming removed 2 bases at V and 4 bases at J, with 9 bases between. Germline-derived CDR1 and CDR2 are SGHKS and YYEKEE (reference sequence). The CDR3 is 13 amino acids. The DNA for the CDR3 is TGTGCCAGCAGCTTCAAGGGACTCTATGGCTACACCTTC. Encoded protein: CASSFKGLYGYTF.

This clonotype was counted only a few times. The chain has TRBV4-3 and TRBJ2-3; TRBD2 might be the D (6 bases). The CDR3 is made up of 16 amino acids. Between the trimmed V and J ends, which lost 2 bases and 4 bases, there was a span of 16 bases. Germline values: CDR1 LGHNA, CDR2 YSLEER. CDR3 residues: CASSQRGTFIADTQYF. The DNA of the CDR3 is TGCGCCAGCAGCCAACGGGGGACCTTTATTGCAGATACGCAGTATTTT.

CDR3: CATSRRSGNTGELFF. The CDR3 bases are TGTGCCACCAGCAGGCGGTCAGGGAACACCGGGGAGCTGTTTTTT. V and J are TRBV15 and TRBJ2-2; no clear D. The CDR3 totals 15 residues. Germline CDR1 LNHNV, CDR2 YYDKDF (reference sequence). With 3 bases removed from V and 1 base from J, the gap between germline ends came to 9 bases. The full variable domain, rest sourced from reference TRBV15 and TRBJ2-2, is DAMVIQNPRYQVTQFGKPVTLSCSQTLNHNVMYWYQQKSSQAPKLLFHYYDKDFNNEADTPDNFQSRRPNTSFCFLDIRSPGLGDTAMYLCATSRRSGNTGELFFGEGSRLTVL.

The chain couples TRBV7-9 to TRBJ1-1; TRBD1 might be the D (6 bases). CDR1 is SEHNR, CDR2 FQNEAQ, per germline (reference sequence). This CDR3 contains 16 residues. With 1 base removed from V and 2 bases from J, the gap between germline ends came to 14 bases. CDR3: CASSLVSGAVNTEAFF. DNA for the CDR3: TGTGCCAGCAGCTTAGTTTCGGGGGCGGTAAACACTGAAGCTTTCTTT. The full variable domain, completed using reference TRBV7-9 and TRBJ1-1, is DTGVSQNPRHKITKRGQNVTFRCDPISEHNRLYWYRQTLGQGPEFLTYFQNEAQLEKSRLLSDRFSAERPKGSFSTLEIQRTEQGDSAMYLCASSLVSGAVNTEAFFGQGTRLTVV.

This clonotype has a handful of counts. The rearrangement uses TRBV10-3 and TRBJ2-1; 7 bases match TRBD1. V shed 10 bases and J 4 bases; nucleotides not matched to a gene: 10. Germline CDR1 ENHRY, CDR2 SYGVKD. The length of the CDR3 is 14 residues. As DNA, the CDR3 is TGTGCCACCAATAACAGGGGTCCTTACAATGAGCAGTTCTTC. Encoded protein: CATNNRGPYNEQFF.

This clonotype was observed a handful of times. The chain employs TRBV12-3 or TRBV12-4 and TRBJ1-1; 7 bases align to TRBD1. The CDR3 consists of 15 residues. The junction had 7 bases not matched to a gene; V was cut back by 6 bases and J by 0 bases. The CDR3 spells CASRPQGEMNTEAFF. The CDR3 DNA sequence: TGTGCCAGCAGGCCTCAGGGGGAAATGAACACTGAAGCTTTCTTT.